The 27 T cell receptor beta chains in this list originate from one sample, sequenced in a study of technical replicates of blood from a few donors (dated by TCRdb to about 2017). Library method: the immunoSEQ multiplex PCR assay. The source is immuneACCESS, and TCRdb retained only in-frame sequences with V and J called. Part of the clones is not carried over; for the studies checked, unresolved V genes explain less than half of this, and the remainder is unexplained. The table for this sample lists 76,000 or so clones; 91% of them were counted only once. 0.25% of the sample comes from the top ten. The sequenced sample consisted of T cells isolated from PBMCs. The source is a human donor in good health.

This sequence joins TRBV5-8 and TRBJ2-7; 9 bases align to TRBD1. The J segment lost 1 base and the V segment lost 4 bases, leaving 3 bases of the junction unmatched. The germline V gene has CDR1 SGHTS and CDR2 YDEGEE. The CDR3 sequence is 14 residues long. As DNA, the CDR3 is TGTGCCAGCAGCGGGACAGGGCGGTCCTACGAGCAGTACTTC. Translated: CASSGTGRSYEQYF. Filled out from reference TRBV5-8 and TRBJ2-7, the complete variable domain reads EAGVTQSPTHLIKTRGQQATLRCSPISGHTSVYWYQQALGLGLQFLLWYDEGEERNRGNFPPRFSGRQFPNYSSELNVNALELEDSALYLCASSGTGRSYEQYFGPGTRLTVT.

This chain joins TRBV27 and TRBJ1-1, with 11 bases fitting TRBD1. J was trimmed by 5 bases and V by 5 bases; bases with no gene match: 10. CDR3 length: 16 residues. Germline assignment: CDR1 MNHEY and CDR2 SMNVEV (reference sequence). The CDR3 here is CASSPSDRGRRTEAFF. CDR3 sequence (DNA): TGTGCCAGCAGTCCATCGGACAGGGGGCGAAGGACTGAAGCTTTCTTT.

The J gene is TRBJ2-2, the V gene TRBV27, with D perhaps matching TRBD1 (6 bases). The CDR3 loop spans 17 amino acids. V lost 0 bases and J 4 bases, leaving 15 bases between the germline ends. CDR1 is MNHEY and CDR2 is SMNVEV in the germline V gene (reference sequence). CDR3 nucleotide sequence: TGTGCCAGCAGTTTATCCAGGGGACGGGTGGCCACCGGGGAGCTGTTTTTT. This gives the protein CASSLSRGRVATGELFF.

The gene calls are TRBV5-4 and TRBJ2-7, with a tentative D call TRBD2 (6 bases). The CDR3 totals 15 residues. Germline V gene lookup returns CDR1 SGHNT and CDR2 YYREEE (reference sequence). The V end was cut by 4 bases, the J end by 7 bases, with 21 bases between. CDR3 loop: CASSRSGTPLEEQYF. As DNA, the CDR3 is TGTGCCAGCAGCCGCTCCGGGACTCCACTCGAGGAGCAGTACTTC.

The J gene is TRBJ2-7, the V gene TRBV6-1; the D is unclear. Germline CDR1 reads MNHNS; CDR2 reads SASEGT. Trimming stripped 4 bases from V and 7 bases from J, with 14 bases between. CDR3 size: 13 residues. CDR3 coding DNA: TGTGCCAGCAGTGGCATGCGGAGAGAAGAGCAGTACTTC. As protein: CASSGMRREEQYF.

V gene TRBV27 combines with J gene TRBJ2-1, with D possibly matching TRBD1 (6 bases). The CDR3 covers 13 residues. Germline-derived CDR1 and CDR2 are MNHEY and SMNVEV (reference sequence). Between the trimmed V and J ends, which lost 6 bases and 4 bases, there was a span of 10 bases. The CDR3 loop reads CASSRQEYNEQFF. The CDR3 region has the DNA TGTGCCAGCAGCCGACAGGAATACAATGAGCAGTTCTTC.

As to this clone: Its ends do not fully match the called genes, so a read error is possible. V usage is TRBV7-9 and J usage is TRBJ2-2, with 7 bases identical to TRBD2. CDR3 length: 16 residues. Germline CDR1 is SEHNR and CDR2 is FQNEAQ (reference sequence). Here the CDR3 reads CASSFTRGLPTGELFF. The CDR3 DNA follows: TGTGCCAGCAGCTTCACCCGGGGACTACCAACCGGTGAGCTGTTTTTT.

The J gene is TRBJ2-6, the V gene TRBV6-1; 12 positions match TRBD2. V trimming: 4 bases; J trimming: 0 bases; junction bases outside the gene matches: 1. Per the germline V gene, CDR1 is MNHNS and CDR2 is SASEGT. The CDR3 has 17 amino acids. The CDR3 protein is CASSATSGGSGANVLTF. CDR3 in DNA: TGTGCCAGCAGTGCGACTAGCGGGGGCTCTGGGGCCAACGTCCTGACTTTC.

The chain is built from TRBV7-8 and TRBJ2-1; weak D call: TRBD2 (6 bases). This CDR3 has 15 amino acids. Trimming pared 0 bases from V and 5 bases from J, leaving 11 bases between. CDR1 and CDR2 (germline): SGHVS, FQNEAQ. CDR3 protein: CASSLAPGLNNEQFF. The CDR3 nucleotides read TGTGCCAGCAGCTTAGCCCCAGGACTAAACAATGAGCAGTTCTTC.

The V call is TRBV6-6, the J call TRBJ1-2; 9 bases are a match to TRBD1. The CDR3 is 14 amino acids. Per the germline V gene, CDR1 is MNHNY and CDR2 is SVGAGI (reference sequence). J was trimmed by 7 bases and V by 4 bases; bases with no gene match: 7. CDR3 coding DNA: TGTGCCAGCAGTTTCGACAGGGGGGTGAGTGGCTACACCTTC. It translates to CASSFDRGVSGYTF.

V gene TRBV7-9 combines with J gene TRBJ2-7; 8 nucleotides align to TRBD2. The CDR3 covers 16 residues. CDR1 and CDR2 (germline): SEHNR, FQNEAQ (reference sequence). J lost 2 bases, V lost 0 bases, and 6 bases had no gene match. Written as DNA, the CDR3 is TGTGCCAGCAGCTTAGCCATAGGACTAGCTACCTACGAGCAGTACTTC. This codes for CASSLAIGLATYEQYF.

The V and J genes are TRBV5-1 and TRBJ1-4; no firm D call. Trimming pared 0 bases from V and 12 bases from J, leaving 12 bases between. The CDR3 is 13 amino acids. From germline, CDR1 is SGHRS and CDR2 YFSETQ. In nucleotides, the CDR3 is TGCGCCAGCAGCTTGGTGGAGGGCGTAGAACTGTTTTTT. The encoded protein is CASSLVEGVELFF.

The chain uses TRBV7-6 and TRBJ1-1; 9 bases align to TRBD1. The CDR3 extends over 16 amino acids. The germline V gene has CDR1 SGHVS and CDR2 FNYEAQ. Trimming removed 1 base from V and 1 base from J; junction bases left unmatched: 4. CDR3 sequence reads: CASSLGGGQGNTEAFF. The CDR3 nucleotides read TGTGCCAGCAGCTTAGGGGGGGGACAGGGGAACACTGAAGCTTTCTTT.

This clone was recorded once. This chain links TRBV4-1 with TRBJ1-5, with a weak D call TRBD1 (5 bases). Germline values: CDR1 MGHRA, CDR2 YSYEKL. The CDR3 runs 16 residues. Trimming pared 6 bases from V and 2 bases from J, leaving 17 bases between. The CDR3 is CASRTVGGRGNQPQHF. CDR3 in DNA: TGCGCCAGCAGGACCGTGGGGGGTCGCGGCAATCAGCCCCAGCATTTT.

The rearrangement uses TRBV27 and TRBJ1-2; 7 nucleotides line up with TRBD1. This CDR3 contains 13 residues. Looked up from germline, CDR1 is MNHEY and CDR2 is SMNVEV (reference sequence). The V and J ends lost 4 bases and 3 bases, in that order; junction bases with no gene match: 2. CDR3 DNA sequence: TGTGCCAGCAGTTCAAGGGGGCACTATGGCTACACCTTC. It codes for CASSSRGHYGYTF.

The chain joins TRBV10-3 to TRBJ2-7; D remains ambiguous. The V end was cut by 4 bases, the J end by 5 bases, with 6 bases between. Germline CDR1 ENHRY, CDR2 SYGVKD. The CDR3 totals 11 residues. CDR3 region: CAISGYNEQYF. CDR3 DNA: TGTGCCATCAGTGGTTACAACGAGCAGTACTTC.

The gene calls are TRBV4-1 and TRBJ2-2, with D possibly being TRBD2 (5 bases). This CDR3 spans 15 amino acids. The germline V gene has CDR1 MGHRA and CDR2 YSYEKL. Trimming took off 1 base at V and 2 bases at J, with 8 bases between the two ends. The CDR3 region is CASSQGSGNTGELFF. DNA for the CDR3: TGCGCCAGCAGCCAAGGGTCGGGAAACACCGGGGAGCTGTTTTTT.

The rearrangement joins TRBV9 to TRBJ1-2; 8 nucleotides align to TRBD1. The CDR3 loop spans 14 amino acids. Germline loops: CDR1 SGDLS, CDR2 YYNGEE. The V segment lost 3 bases and the J segment 8 bases; nucleotides outside the gene matches: 9. The CDR3 spells CASSGSTGVFGYTF. The CDR3 DNA reads TGTGCCAGCAGCGGATCGACAGGGGTCTTCGGCTACACCTTC.

The chain is built from TRBV30 and TRBJ1-2; possibly TRBD1 for D (6 bases). V lost 0 bases and J lost 7, with 12 bases in between. Germline V gives CDR1 GTSNPN, CDR2 SVGIG (reference sequence). CDR3 size: 13 residues. The CDR3: CAWSVTGLTGYTF. DNA for the CDR3: TGTGCCTGGAGTGTGACAGGACTCACTGGCTACACCTTC. Combining the CDR3 with reference TRBV30 and TRBJ1-2 gives the whole variable domain SQTIHQWPATLVQPVGSPLSLECTVEGTSNPNLYWYRQAAGRGLQLLFYSVGIGQISSEVPQNLSASRPQDRQFILSSKKLLLSDSGFYLCAWSVTGLTGYTFGSGTRLTVV.

The genes are TRBV28 and TRBJ1-1; D unclear. Germline CDR1 reads MDHEN; CDR2 reads SYDVKM. Trimming left V 3 bases short and J 6 bases short, with 5 bases between. The CDR3 length is 11 residues. The CDR3 DNA is TGTGCCAGCAGTTTGTCTGCTGAAGCTTTCTTT. Protein sequence: CASSLSAEAFF. Full variable domain (outside the CDR3, taken from reference TRBV28 and TRBJ1-1): DVKVTQSSRYLVKRTGEKVFLECVQDMDHENMFWYRQDPGLGLRLIYFSYDVKMKEKGDIPEGYSVSREKKERFSLILESASTNQTSMYLCASSLSAEAFFGQGTRLTVV.

The table lists this clone with a count of one. The chain joins TRBV10-3 to TRBJ1-2; D is uncertain. The CDR3 has 13 residues. CDR1 ENHRY and CDR2 SYGVKD come from the germline V gene. With 4 bases removed from V and 8 bases from J, the gap between germline ends came to 14 bases. CDR3 coding DNA: TGTGCCATCAGTGCCCTCGCCTCAGGAGGCTACACCTTC. Its protein product is CAISALASGGYTF.

The CDR3 DNA follows: TGTGCCAGCAGCGTAGATGGAGGTGCCAATGAGCAGTTCTTC. Encoded protein: CASSVDGGANEQFF. The chain employs TRBV9 and TRBJ2-1; tentative D call: TRBD2 (5 bases). The CDR3 sequence is 14 residues long. V lost 0 bases, J lost 6 bases, and 10 bases lay in between. CDR1 is SGDLS and CDR2 is YYNGEE in the germline V gene.

This clone was seen a few times. V usage is TRBV5-1 and J usage is TRBJ1-6; D gene ambiguous. Trimming pared 1 base from V and 9 bases from J, leaving 11 bases between. The CDR3 contains 14 residues. The V gene's germline CDR1 is SGHRS and CDR2 YFSETQ. CDR3 DNA: TGCGCCAGCAGCTTGAACATGATTACTTCACCCCTCCACTTT. As protein: CASSLNMITSPLHF.

The chain employs TRBV19 and TRBJ2-5, with D possibly TRBD2 on 5 matching bases. CDR1 and CDR2 (germline): LNHDA, SQIVND (reference sequence). The CDR3 extends over 12 amino acids. Trimming removed 4 bases from V and 4 bases from J, with 7 bases in between. CDR3 nucleotide sequence: TGTGCCAGTAGTAAGCGGCTAGAGACCCAGTACTTC. Translated, it gives CASSKRLETQYF.

The gene calls are TRBV28 and TRBJ2-7; TRBD1 matches at 8 bases. The V and J ends lost 5 bases and 2 bases, in that order; junction bases with no gene match: 14. The CDR3 consists of 17 residues. CDR1 is MDHEN and CDR2 is SYDVKM in the germline V gene. This chain's CDR3 is CASSPAGWTGTPYEQYF. CDR3 DNA: TGTGCCAGCAGTCCCGCAGGATGGACAGGGACCCCCTACGAGCAGTACTTC.

The chain's CDR3 is CASSLGLAGGIYEQYF. Written as DNA, the CDR3 is TGTGCCAGCAGTTTAGGGCTAGCGGGGGGGATCTACGAGCAGTACTTC. The chain links TRBV27 to TRBJ2-7, with 12 bases fitting TRBD2. The length of the CDR3 is 16 residues. V was pared by 2 bases and J by 3 bases, with 5 bases of the junction left unmatched. Germline V lookup: CDR1 MNHEY, CDR2 SMNVEV (reference sequence).

This chain links TRBV29-1 with TRBJ2-7, with a tentative D call TRBD2 (5 bases). Germline V lookup: CDR1 SQVTM, CDR2 ANQGSEA. V shed 5 bases and J shed 0 bases, with 11 bases lying between them. The CDR3 contains 13 residues. This chain's CDR3 is CSVRKTTSYEQYF. CDR3 coding DNA: TGCAGCGTTAGGAAGACTACCTCCTACGAGCAGTACTTC.